Sequencing of this T cell receptor (beta chain) was carried out in a study of breast tumors, draining lymph nodes, adjacent tissues. Whole-study findings and limits: Compared with basal-like, luminal-like tumors shared significantly more repertoire with nontumor tissue. That most tumor T cells come from lymph nodes remained unproven.

Remarks on this clonotype: Antigen specificity is unknown. A junction boundary mismatches the germline segment, possibly from a read error.

Breast cancer patients provided tissue from their axillary draining lymph nodes. TCRdb re-called the multiplex PCR reads through MiXCR, storing one row per CDR3 protein. The sample has fewer than 250,000 distinct CDR3 sequences; 32% are singletons. This CDR3 has 17 residues. Germline V gene sequence: CDR1 SGHKS, CDR2 YYEKEE (reference sequence). This sequence originates from a female donor with breast cancer. Some clones in this sample may be carry-over from other donors' samples. Material: axillary lymph node tissue. This chain uses TRBV5-5 with TRBJ1-3, with D possibly matching TRBD1 (6 bases). The CDR3: CASTLSVTGGTGNTIYF. CDR3 nucleotide sequence: TGTGCCAGCACCTTGAGCGTCACGGGGGGCACTGGAAACACCATATATTTT.